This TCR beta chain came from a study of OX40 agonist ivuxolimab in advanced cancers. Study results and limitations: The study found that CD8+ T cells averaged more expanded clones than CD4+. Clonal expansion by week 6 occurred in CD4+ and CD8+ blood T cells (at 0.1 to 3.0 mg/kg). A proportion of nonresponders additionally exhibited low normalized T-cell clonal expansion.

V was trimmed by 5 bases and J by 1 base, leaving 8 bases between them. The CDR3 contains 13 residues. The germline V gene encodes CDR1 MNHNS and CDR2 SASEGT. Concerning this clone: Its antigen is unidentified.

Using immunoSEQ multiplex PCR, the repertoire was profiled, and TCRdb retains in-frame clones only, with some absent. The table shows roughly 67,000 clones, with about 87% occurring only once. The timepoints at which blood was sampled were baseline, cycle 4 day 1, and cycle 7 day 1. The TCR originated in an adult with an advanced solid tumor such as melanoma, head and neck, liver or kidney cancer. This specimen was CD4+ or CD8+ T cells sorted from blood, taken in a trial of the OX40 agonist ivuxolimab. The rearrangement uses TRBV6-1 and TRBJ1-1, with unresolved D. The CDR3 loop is CASSQSRNTEAFF. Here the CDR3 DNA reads TGTGCCAGCAGTCAGTCCAGGAACACTGAAGCTTTCTTT.